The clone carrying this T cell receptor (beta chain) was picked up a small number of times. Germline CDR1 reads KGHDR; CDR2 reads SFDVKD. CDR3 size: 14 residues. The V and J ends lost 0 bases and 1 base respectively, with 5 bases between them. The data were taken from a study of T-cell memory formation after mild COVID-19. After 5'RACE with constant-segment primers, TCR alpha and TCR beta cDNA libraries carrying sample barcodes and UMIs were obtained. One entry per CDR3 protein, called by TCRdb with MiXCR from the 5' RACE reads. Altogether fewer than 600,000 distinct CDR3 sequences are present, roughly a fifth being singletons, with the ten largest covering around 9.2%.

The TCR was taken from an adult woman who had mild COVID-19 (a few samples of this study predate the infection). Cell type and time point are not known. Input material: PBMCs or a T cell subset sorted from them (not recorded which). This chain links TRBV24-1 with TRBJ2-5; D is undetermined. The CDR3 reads CATSDLGGQETQYF. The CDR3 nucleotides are TGTGCCACCAGTGATTTGGGTGGCCAAGAGACCCAGTACTTC.